The clone carrying this T cell receptor beta chain showed up many times. Its specificity is not known. Via MiXCR, TCRdb re-called the reads, giving one row per CDR3 protein. Here the sample spans about 300,000 distinct CDR3 sequences, roughly 23% being singletons. This entry belongs to a study of T cell repertoires in cytomegalovirus infection. The V end was cut by 0 bases, the J end by 6 bases, with 14 bases between. The germline CDR1 and CDR2 sequences are SGHTA and FQGNSA. CDR3 length: 16 amino acids. Study findings and constraints: Individuals carrying CMV plus the relevant HLA were identified by cumulative frequency of public TCR beta families.

This clonotype originated in a human donor in good health (CMV status not recorded). Some clones in this sample may be carry-over from other donors' samples. What was sequenced was PBMCs. The rearrangement links TRBV7-2 to TRBJ2-2; D perhaps matches TRBD2 (6 bases). CDR3 coding DNA: TGTGCCAGCAGCTTAGCGGGGGGATACACCGCCGGGGAGCTGTTTTTT. Translation gives CASSLAGGYTAGELFF.